This TCR beta chain was captured in a study of identical twins. Findings and limits, study-wide: Instead of following the same donors, the conclusions were based on cross-sectional statistical analysis.

After template switching added a universal primer site, the resulting cDNA carried unique molecular identifiers. TCRdb re-called the 5' RACE reads with MiXCR, one entry per CDR3 protein. Of 1.5 million or so distinct CDR3 sequences listed, less than 40% are singletons. As concerns this clonotype: Its specificity is not known.

This CDR3 is built from 10 residues. Germline CDR1 reads DFQATT; CDR2 reads SNEGSKA (reference sequence). The ends were cut back, 4 bases at V and 5 bases at J, with 5 bases in the middle. The chain uses TRBV20-1 and TRBJ1-2; D unclear. What was sequenced was cord blood. This TCR was recovered from a newborn girl in good health. The CDR3 region is CSATQYGYTF. CDR3 in DNA: TGCAGTGCTACCCAGTATGGCTACACCTTC.